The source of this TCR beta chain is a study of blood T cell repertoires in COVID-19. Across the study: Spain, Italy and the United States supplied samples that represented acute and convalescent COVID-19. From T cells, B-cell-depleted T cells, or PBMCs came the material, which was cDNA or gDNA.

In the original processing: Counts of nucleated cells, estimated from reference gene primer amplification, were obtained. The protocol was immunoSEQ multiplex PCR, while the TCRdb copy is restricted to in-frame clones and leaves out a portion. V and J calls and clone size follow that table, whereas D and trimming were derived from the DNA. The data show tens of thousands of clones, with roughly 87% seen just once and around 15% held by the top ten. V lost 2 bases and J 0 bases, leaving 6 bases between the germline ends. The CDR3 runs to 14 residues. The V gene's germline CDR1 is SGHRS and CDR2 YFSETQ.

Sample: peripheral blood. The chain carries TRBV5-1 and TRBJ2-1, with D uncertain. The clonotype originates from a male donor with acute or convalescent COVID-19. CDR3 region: CASSFPSSYNEQFF. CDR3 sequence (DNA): TGCGCCAGCAGCTTTCCGAGCTCCTACAATGAGCAGTTCTTC.